This TCR beta chain derives from a study of blood T cell repertoires in COVID-19. Germline V gene sequence: CDR1 SEHNR, CDR2 FQNEAQ (reference sequence). The V end lost 5 bases, the J end lost 0 bases, and 14 bases lay between the germline ends. This CDR3 contains 16 residues. The data were produced by immunoSEQ multiplex PCR, yet TCRdb's version contains in-frame clones alone and is incomplete. The table has about 400,000 clones, about 90% seen once. The TCR comes from a woman in her late teens or twenties with acute COVID-19. Input material: PBMCs or T cells enriched from blood (not recorded which). The chain links TRBV7-9 to TRBJ2-4; D is perhaps TRBD2 (5 bases). The CDR3 region is CASSPDYPLAKNIQYF. CDR3 nucleotide sequence: TGTGCCAGCAGCCCAGACTACCCACTAGCCAAAAACATTCAGTACTTC.